This entry describes one TCR beta chain. What this receptor recognizes is not known. Qualities for individual bases were not recorded, and no much larger clone is one base off. Genomic DNA served as template for TCR beta VDJ combination and CDR3 sequence profiling. An Illumina HiSeq 2000 was the platform used for TCR repertoire sequencing. On the study's bioinformatics: TRBV/TRBJ rearrangement plots, CDR3 size and DJ length profiles, and Simpson's diversity index were used to evaluate the repertoires. The most abundant DNA sequence in the deep sequencing data was defined as the immunodominant clone. CDR3 amino acid sequences were checked for sharing across subjects and were also compared against the VDJdb database and published repertoires. TCRdb reran the public reads through fastp at Q25 and MiXCR, keeping productive beta chains. When rows share a CDR3 protein, they turn into one entry using the most common DNA and genes. It is TCRdb's table, rather than the study itself, that gives the V and J calls and clone size. The sample profile shows some 160,000 distinct CDR3 sequences; 40% to 50% of them were found once. The biggest ten clones account for roughly 29% of the sample.

The entry originates in a study of CD8+CD57+ T cells in acquired aplastic anemia (dated by TCRdb to the late 2010s). With regard to the full study: On average, sorted CD4+ and CD8+ cells yielded 2.5 to 3.5 ug of extracted DNA, with a range of 0.2 to 27.4 ug. A CD8+CD57+ expansion meant a frequency higher than the mean frequency seen in healthy subjects. The study at large found these results: Although twenty-nine CD8+ CDR3 sequences were shared by patients and controls, these sequences appeared highly expressed in patients and within the immunodominant clones of patients. Patients and healthy controls showed no significant difference in CD8+ Simpson's diversity (P=0.060).

Patients chosen for sequencing had shown expansion of CD8+CD57+ cells by flow cytometry. All patients had severe acquired aplastic anemia diagnosed by International Study of Aplastic Anemia and Agranulocytosis and Camitta criteria. Patients had received no therapy at the time of blood sampling. In the study, sorted CD4+ and CD8+ blood T cells from patients with severe aplastic anemia and from healthy subjects underwent deep sequencing of TCR repertoires. In the USA, patient enrollment took place under clinicaltrials.gov protocols 00001620, 01623167, 00001397, 00071045, 00081523 and 00961064. Ficoll-Paque density gradient centrifugation was used to isolate peripheral blood mononuclear cells. Before DNA was extracted, CD4+ and CD8+ T cells were sorted using either FACS or magnetic beads. From the cysteine up to the phenylalanine, the CDR3 has a length of 14 residues. Here the CDR3 DNA is all that survives: 42 bases in frame from base 1. Compared with germline, V lacks 0 bases and J lacks 5 bases; bases without a gene match: 3. CDR1 and CDR2 (SQVTM, ANQGSEA) derive from the germline V gene.

Source material: sorted CD4+, CD8+, or CD8+CD57+ T cells (not recorded which) from PBMCs. This chain is built from TRBV29-1 and TRBJ2-3; 9 bases in the junction line up with TRBD2. The sequence came from a human donor with aplastic anemia. The CDR3 reads CSVEEGREGDTQYF. The DNA sequence follows: TGCAGCGTTGAAGAAGGGCGGGAGGGAGATACGCAGTATTTT.